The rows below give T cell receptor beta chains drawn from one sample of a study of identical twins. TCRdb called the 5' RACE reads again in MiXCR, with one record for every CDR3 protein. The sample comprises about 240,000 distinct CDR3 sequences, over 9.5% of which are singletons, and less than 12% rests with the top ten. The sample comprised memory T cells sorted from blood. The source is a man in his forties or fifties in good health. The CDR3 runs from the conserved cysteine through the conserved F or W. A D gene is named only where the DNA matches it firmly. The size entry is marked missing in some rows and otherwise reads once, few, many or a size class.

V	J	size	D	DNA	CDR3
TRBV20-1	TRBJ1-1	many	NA	TGCAGTGCTAGACTAAATGGGCGGAGGAACACTGAAGCTTTCTTT	CSARLNGRRNTEAFF
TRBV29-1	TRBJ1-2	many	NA	TGCAGCGTTGCCGCAGGACAGAACTATGGCTACACCTTC	CSVAAGQNYGYTF
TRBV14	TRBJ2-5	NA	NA	TGTGCCAGCAGCCAAGGGAGACCCGGGACACAAGAGACCCAGTACTTC	CASSQGRPGTQETQYF
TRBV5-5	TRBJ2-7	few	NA	TGTGCCAGCAGCTGGGACGCGCGCTACGAGCAGTACTTC	CASSWDARYEQYF
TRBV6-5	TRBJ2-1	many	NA	TGTGCCAGCAGTTACTCGTGGAAGAGGGATGAGCAGTTCTTC	CASSYSWKRDEQFF
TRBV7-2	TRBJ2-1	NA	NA	TGTGCCAGCAGCTTAGTCTGGAAGGGCGAGCAGTTCTTC	CASSLVWKGEQFF
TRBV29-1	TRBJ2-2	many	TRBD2	TGCAGCGTTGAAGACGAGCGGGGTTCGAACACCGGGGAGCTGTTTTTT	CSVEDERGSNTGELFF
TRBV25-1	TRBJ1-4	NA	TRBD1	TGTGCCAGCAGTGAAATTGGGACAGCCCACGGTAGTGAAAAACTGTTTTTT	CASSEIGTAHGSEKLFF
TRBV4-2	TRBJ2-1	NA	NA	TGTGCCAGCAGCCAAGACATTGGACTCGGGGCGGGGGCCTCCCTACATGAGCAGTTCTTC	CASSQDIGLGAGASLHEQFF
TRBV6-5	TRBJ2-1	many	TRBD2	TGTGCCAGCAGTTACTCGGCGGGGGGCCTTGTAAGTGAGCAGTTCTTC	CASSYSAGGLVSEQFF
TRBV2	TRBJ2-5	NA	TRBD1	TGTGCCAGCAGTGAGGACAGGGCATACGAGACCCAGTACTTC	CASSEDRAYETQYF
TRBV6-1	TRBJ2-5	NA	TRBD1	TGTGCCAGCAGTCCGACAGGGGCCCAGGGGGAGACCCAGTACTTC	CASSPTGAQGETQYF
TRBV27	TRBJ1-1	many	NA	TGTGCCAGCAGGGGACCCAGGGTCATGAACACTGAAGCTTTCTTT	CASRGPRVMNTEAFF
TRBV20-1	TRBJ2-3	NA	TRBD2	TGCAGTGCTGATCACGGGACTAGCGGCACAGATACGCAGTATTTT	CSADHGTSGTDTQYF
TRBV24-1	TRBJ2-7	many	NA	TGTGCCACCAGTGATGGGAGCACTCTACAGTACTTC	CATSDGSTLQYF
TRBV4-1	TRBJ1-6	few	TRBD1	TGCGCCAGCAGCCAAGATGTAGGGGGCGGGAATTCACCCCTCCACTTT	CASSQDVGGGNSPLHF
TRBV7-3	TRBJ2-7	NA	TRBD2	TGTGCCAGCAGCCGCGCAGGAGCGGGAGTGGAAGAGCAGTACTTC	CASSRAGAGVEEQYF
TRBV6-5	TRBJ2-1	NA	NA	TGTGCCAGCAGTTACCGAGGTCCGGGGAGCTCCTACAATGAGCAGTTCTTC	CASSYRGPGSSYNEQFF
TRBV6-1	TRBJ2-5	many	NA	TGTGCCAGCAGTCCAGCGCTAGTGCTCCAAAAAGAGACCCAGTACTTC	CASSPALVLQKETQYF
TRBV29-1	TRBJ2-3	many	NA	TGCAGCGTTTTGCCGGCGGGGACAGATACGCAGTATTTT	CSVLPAGTDTQYF
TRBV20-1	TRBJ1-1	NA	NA	TGCAGTGCCTTCCGGCCGGTCGGGACTGAAGCTTTCTTT	CSAFRPVGTEAFF
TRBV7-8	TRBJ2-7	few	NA	TGTGCCAGCAGCTTAGGGCACACCTACGAGCAGTACTTC	CASSLGHTYEQYF
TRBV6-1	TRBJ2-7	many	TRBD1	TGTGCCAGCAGAATCTGGGGACAGACGACTAACCCCTACGAGCAGTACTTC	CASRIWGQTTNPYEQYF
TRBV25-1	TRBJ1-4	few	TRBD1	TGTGCCAGCAGTGAAGGACAGGGGACTTATAATGAAAAACTGTTTTTT	CASSEGQGTYNEKLFF
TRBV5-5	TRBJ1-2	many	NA	TGTGCCAGCAGCTTGGAACAACATAACTATGGCTACACCTTC	CASSLEQHNYGYTF
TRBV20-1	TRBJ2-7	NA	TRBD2	TGCAGTGCTACCCTTGGCCTAGCGGCAACCTACGAGCAGTACTTC	CSATLGLAATYEQYF
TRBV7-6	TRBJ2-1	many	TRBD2	TGTGCCAGCAGCCCTACTAGCGGGGGGACAAATGAGCAGTTCTTC	CASSPTSGGTNEQFF
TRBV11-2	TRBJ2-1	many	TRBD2	TGTGCCAGCAGCCATGTCGTAGCGGGAGGTGACAATGAGCAGTTCTTC	CASSHVVAGGDNEQFF
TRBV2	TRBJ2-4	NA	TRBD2	TGTGCCAGCAGTGCGAGCGGGAGGAGGAACATTCAGTACTTC	CASSASGRRNIQYF
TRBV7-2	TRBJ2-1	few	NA	TGTGCCAGCAGCTCGACTAGGGCCCAGGGTGAGCAGTTCTTC	CASSSTRAQGEQFF
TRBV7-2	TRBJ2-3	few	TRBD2	TGTGCCAGCAGCTTGTTGGTAGCGGGGGGGCTTCTAGATACGCAGTATTTT	CASSLLVAGGLLDTQYF
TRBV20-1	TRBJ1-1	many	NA	TGCAGTGAGTACAGGCAGAACACTGAAGCTTTCTTT	CSEYRQNTEAFF
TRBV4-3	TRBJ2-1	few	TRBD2	TGCGCCAGCAGCCAAGAAGGACTAGCGGGGGGTCCTTCTGAGCAGTTCTTC	CASSQEGLAGGPSEQFF
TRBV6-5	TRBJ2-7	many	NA	TGTGCCAGCAGTCCAGGGGTTGGCGAGCAGTACTTC	CASSPGVGEQYF
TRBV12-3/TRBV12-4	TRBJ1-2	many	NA	TGTGCCAGCAATCTAGTTGGTTACTATGGCTACACCTTC	CASNLVGYYGYTF
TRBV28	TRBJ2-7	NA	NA	TGTGCCAGCAGTTTGGCAAGGGAAGGCGAGCAGTACTTC	CASSLAREGEQYF
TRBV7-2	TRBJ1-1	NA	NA	TGTGCCAGCAGCTTAGGTCCCGGGGGCGGATCTGAAGCTTTCTTT	CASSLGPGGGSEAFF
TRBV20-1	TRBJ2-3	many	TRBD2	TGCAGTGCTAGAGATCGTGGTGGACTAGCCAGATATACGCAGTATTTT	CSARDRGGLARYTQYF
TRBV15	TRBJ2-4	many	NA	TGTGCCACCCACGACCTAGCCAAAAACATTCAGTACTTC	CATHDLAKNIQYF
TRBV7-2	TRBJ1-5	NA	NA	TGTGCCAGCAGCGGGTATAGCAATCAGCCCCAGCATTTT	CASSGYSNQPQHF
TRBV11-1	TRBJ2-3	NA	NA	TGTGCCAGCAGCCCATCTAGAAATACGCAGTATTTT	CASSPSRNTQYF
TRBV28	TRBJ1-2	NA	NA	TGTGCCAGCACCAGGATTAACTATGGCTACACCTTC	CASTRINYGYTF
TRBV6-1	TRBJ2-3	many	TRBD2	TGTGCCAGCAGCAAAGGGCAGACAGGAGCGGGAGGGGGAGATACGCAGTATTTT	CASSKGQTGAGGGDTQYF
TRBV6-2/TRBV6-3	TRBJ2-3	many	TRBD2	TGTGCCAGCACCGGACTAGCGGGAGTAACAGATACGCAGTATTTT	CASTGLAGVTDTQYF
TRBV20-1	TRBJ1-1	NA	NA	TGCAGTGCTGAGGGCCAAGCAAAAGCTTTCTTT	CSAEGQAKAFF
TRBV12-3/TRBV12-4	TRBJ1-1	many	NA	TGTGCCAGCAGTTTAGCAGGGATGAACACTGAAGCTTTCTTT	CASSLAGMNTEAFF
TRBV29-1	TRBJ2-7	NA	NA	TGCAGCGTTGCCAGGGGGGCGGGCGAGCAGTACTTC	CSVARGAGEQYF
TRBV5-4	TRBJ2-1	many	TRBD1	TGTGCCAGCAGCTTGGGTGAGGCTATTTTGTGGGACAGGGGCCTGAATGAGCAGTTCTTC	CASSLGEAILWDRGLNEQFF
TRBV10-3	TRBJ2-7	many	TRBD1	TGTGCCACAAGCCGGGACAGGGAATACGAGCAGTACTTC	CATSRDREYEQYF
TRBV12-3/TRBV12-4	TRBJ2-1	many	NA	TGTGCCAGCAGTTTTGTCCTCCACAATGAGCAGTTCTTC	CASSFVLHNEQFF